The clone carrying this T cell receptor (beta chain) has only a few counts. Study processing details: How many nucleated cells were present was estimated from reference gene primer amplification. Assay: immunoSEQ multiplex PCR; the TCRdb copy retains only in-frame clones and omits some. V, J and clone size were drawn from that table, and D and trimming were deduced from the DNA. The data hold 70,000 or so clones, with about 88% observed a single time. This sample was included in a study of blood T cell repertoires in COVID-19. The wider study: From T cells, B-cell-depleted T cells, or PBMCs came the material, which was cDNA or gDNA.

This receptor was identified in a man aged 45-60 years with acute or convalescent COVID-19. Input material: peripheral blood.

The CDR3 protein is CATTPRSQPNSPLHF. The DNA of the CDR3 is TGTGCCACAACCCCCCGGTCACAGCCCAATTCACCCCTCCACTTT. This chain links TRBV27 with TRBJ1-6; D gene unclear. The V gene lost 10 bases and the J gene lost 7 bases, with 20 bases spanning the gap. From germline, CDR1 is MNHEY and CDR2 SMNVEV (reference sequence). This CDR3 is built from 15 residues.